This T cell receptor (beta chain) was recorded in a study of T cell clones after liver transplantation (dated by TCRdb to the late 2010s). As for the study more broadly: Samples were obtained from ITN030ST, a randomized trial in which withdrawal of immunosuppression was attempted within 2 years of liver transplantation. Donor-reactive T cell clones were identified by TCRbeta sequencing after a pre-transplant mixed lymphocyte reaction and then tracked in post-transplant blood. Third party-reactive TCRbeta sequences from pre-transplant MLRs were also identified as an antigen-independent comparator for donor-reactive sequences. Three of the eight recipients were HCV-positive; the others were transplanted for non-autoimmune, non-viral indications. No induction therapy was given to the subjects, and standard immunosuppression was administered until randomization at 12-24 months post-transplant. Tolerance meant complete immunosuppression withdrawal for at least one year without liver enzymes rising beyond twice the upper limit of normal. Blood samples were taken pre-transplant, pre-randomization before withdrawal, and post-randomization after full withdrawal or failed withdrawal. Of the 8 liver transplant recipients making up the studied cohort, 3 were classified as tolerant and 5 as non-tolerant. Beyond this particular receptor, the publication reports: Donor-reactive sequences declined more than third party-reactive ones, suggesting partial antigen-specific deletion unrelated to withdrawal success. When repertoire turnover was taken into account, detection of donor-reactive sequences was significantly reduced in 7 of 8 subjects for CD4 and in 8 of 8 subjects for CD8. The conclusions were considered preliminary, being limited by small, heterogeneous patient numbers and non-standardized post-transplant time points. A significant post-transplant decrease in circulating donor-reactive CD4 TCRbeta sequences was observed in most of the 8 subjects, irrespective of tolerance or HCV status. Because no allograft tissue specimens were available, donor-reactive T cells may have migrated into the graft instead of being deleted. In a couple of subjects, low numbers of available donor cells limited the measurable donor-reactive repertoire.

The sample's time point label is to be understood as: pre-transplant. Thawed unstimulated PBMCs were stained for CD3, CD4 and CD8 and FACS-sorted into CD3+CD4+ and CD3+CD8+ populations. All 8 studied subjects were randomized to withdrawal of immunosuppression. Genomic DNA was isolated with the Qiagen DNeasy Blood and Tissue Kit. Trimming takes 7 bases off V and 3 bases off J; junction bases not matched to a gene: 6. CDR1 and CDR2 (MNHNS, SASEGT) derive from the germline V gene. The CDR3 holds 14 amino acids from the cysteine to the phenylalanine. Of all the DNA, just the CDR3 is kept, 42 bases in frame from base 1. High-throughput TCRbeta CDR3 sequencing of frozen genomic DNA was performed by immunoSEQ, with PCR amplification, mapping, bias correction and internal controls included. In the authors' own workflow: Only productive rearrangements were retained, with each unique TCRbeta sequence defined by its CDR3 nucleotide sequence together with its V and J gene. For classification of a sequence as donor-reactive, at least 5-fold expansion in CFSE-low cells relative to unstimulated pre-transplant cells and a frequency of at least 0.01% were required. Minimum frequency thresholds were set for each subject based on the unstimulated sample with the lowest template count, ensuring at least 90% detection power. Jensen-Shannon divergence between the top 1000 TCRbeta sequences after and before transplant was used to measure repertoire turnover. Two-sided Fisher's exact tests were used to test for changes in how often donor-reactive sequences were detected. The source is immuneACCESS, and TCRdb retained only in-frame sequences with V and J called. Part of the clones is not carried over; for the studies checked, unresolved V genes explain less than half of this, and the remainder is unexplained. That table is the source of V, J and clone size, and D and trimming were worked out from the DNA. The sample data list some 110,000 clones, and approximately 78% of these were observed just once. Together, the top ten hold around 0.97% of the sample.

Details on this clone: Its antigen has not been determined. The input lacks base qualities; no much larger clone sits a single base away.

The rearrangement joined TRBV6-1 to TRBJ2-1; TRBD2 fits 7 bases in the junction. Here the sequenced sample was CD4+ T cells from blood, taken before liver transplant. The source of this sequence is a human donor who received a liver transplant. For the CDR3, the sequence is CASNRGVLYNEQFF. The nucleotide sequence reads as follows: TGTGCCAGCAATCGGGGGGTCCTCTACAATGAGCAGTTCTTC.